This record looks at one T cell receptor beta chain sequence and its context. Its cognate antigen is unknown. The sample is drawn from a study of T cells expressing NK-cell markers. Study conclusions and caveats: Among CD8+ T cells from six donors, dominant NKG2C+ clonotypes accounted for about 1.0-7.0%.

From the 5' RACE reads, TCRdb lists one entry per CDR3 protein and no DNA. Its listing shows a few hundred thousand distinct CDR3 sequences. Sequenced input: blood T cells: a sorted CD56 or NKG2C T cell subset, CD4+ or CD8+ T cells, or bulk PBMC T cells (not recorded which). The sequence was obtained from a man between 18 and 69 years old in good health.

The CDR3 loop is CASSQGIFGNTIYF. The chain links TRBV4-1 to TRBJ1-3. CDR3 length: 14 amino acids. Germline V gene lookup returns CDR1 MGHRA and CDR2 YSYEKL.